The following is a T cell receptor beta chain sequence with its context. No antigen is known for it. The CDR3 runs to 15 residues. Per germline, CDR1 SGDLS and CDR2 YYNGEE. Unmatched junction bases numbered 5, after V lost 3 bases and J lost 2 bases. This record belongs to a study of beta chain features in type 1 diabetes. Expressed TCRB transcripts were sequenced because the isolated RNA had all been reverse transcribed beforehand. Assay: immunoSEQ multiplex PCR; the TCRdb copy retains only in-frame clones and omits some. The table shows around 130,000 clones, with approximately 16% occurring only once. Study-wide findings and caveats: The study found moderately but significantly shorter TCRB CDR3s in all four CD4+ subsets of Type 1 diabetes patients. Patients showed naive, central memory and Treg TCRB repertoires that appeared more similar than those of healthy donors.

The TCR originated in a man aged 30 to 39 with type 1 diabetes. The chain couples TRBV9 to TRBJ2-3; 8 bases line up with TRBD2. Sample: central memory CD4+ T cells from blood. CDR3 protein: CASSGGAGDTDTQYF. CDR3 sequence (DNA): TGTGCCAGCAGCGGCGGAGCGGGAGACACAGATACGCAGTATTTT. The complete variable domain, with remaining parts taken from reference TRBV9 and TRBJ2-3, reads DSGVTQTPKHLITATGQRVTLRCSPRSGDLSVYWYQQSLDQGLQFLIQYYNGEERAKGNILERFSAQQFPDLHSELNLSSLELGDSALYFCASSGGAGDTDTQYFGPGTRLTVL.